Presented here are 5 T cell receptor beta chains from one specimen sequenced in a study of glioma-infiltrating T cells. Using RNA template, CDR3s of TCR alpha and beta were amplified with iRepertoire arm-PCR. TCRdb reprocessed the multiplex PCR reads via MiXCR and lists one record per CDR3 protein. The data hold approximately 190,000 distinct CDR3 sequences, with roughly 32% observed a single time. Sequencing was carried out using glioma tissue, nonneoplastic brain tissue, or PBMCs (not recorded which). The receptor source for this set is a human donor with low-grade glioma or glioblastoma, undergoing nonglioma brain surgery, or in good health (not recorded which).

The CDR3 reads CATSRAPSREQYF. CDR3 DNA sequence: TGTGCCACCAGCAGAGCGCCTAGCAGGGAGCAGTACTTC. The chain links TRBV15 to TRBJ2-5, with D perhaps TRBD1 or TRBD2 (5 bases each). Trimming removed 1 base from V and 11 bases from J, with 14 bases in between. Germline CDR1 LNHNV, CDR2 YYDKDF (reference sequence). This CDR3 region has 13 residues.

There are many counts of this clonotype. CDR3 sequence reads: CSAPPRQGLGGYTF. As DNA, the CDR3 is TGCAGTGCTCCGCCCAGACAGGGTTTGGGTGGCTACACCTTC. The chain combines TRBV20-1 with TRBJ1-2, with 7 positions matching TRBD1. Germline CDR1 reads DFQATT; CDR2 reads SNEGSKA (reference sequence). Trimming cost V 5 bases and J 7 bases; bases outside gene matches: 13. The CDR3 is 14 residues long.

This clonotype was seen many times. The chain is built from TRBV4-1 and TRBJ2-7; 11 bases are shared with TRBD2. CDR3 length: 15 residues. The V segment lost 2 bases and the J segment 2 bases; nucleotides outside the gene matches: 2. From germline, CDR1 is MGHRA and CDR2 YSYEKL. CDR3 residues: CASSQSLAGAYEQYF. The CDR3 DNA follows: TGCGCCAGCAGCCAATCACTAGCGGGAGCCTACGAGCAGTACTTC.

This clonotype showed up many times. The V and J genes are TRBV10-3 and TRBJ2-3, with a weak D call TRBD2 (6 bases). Germline-derived CDR1 and CDR2 are ENHRY and SYGVKD. V gave up 10 bases and J gave up 4 bases, with 15 bases separating them. The CDR3 spans 13 residues. This chain's CDR3 is CATNGGRADTQYF. CDR3 bases: TGTGCCACCAATGGAGGGCGTGCAGATACGCAGTATTTT.

This clonotype was picked up a small number of times. V is TRBV5-4 and J is TRBJ1-4; D is ambiguous. CDR1 is SGHNT, CDR2 YYREEE, per germline (reference sequence). With 4 bases removed from V and 8 bases from J, the gap between germline ends came to 12 bases. The CDR3 loop spans 13 amino acids. DNA of the CDR3: TGTGCCAGCAGCGGCGGACGGAGGGAAAAACTGTTTTTT. Its translation: CASSGGRREKLFF.